The TCR beta chain described here comes from a study of OX40 agonist ivuxolimab in advanced cancers. At the level of the study: The patients got ivuxolimab, which is an agonistic anti-OX40 (CD134) antibody. Intravenous ivuxolimab at 0.01 to 10 mg/kg was given to patients every 2 weeks. Treatment received earlier with anti-PD-1, anti-PD-L1 or anti-CTLA-4 agents was allowed, and approximately 40% had some. Study-wide results and limits: CD8+ T cells (on average) carried more expanded clones than CD4+ T cells.

This table comes from immunoSEQ multiplex PCR, and its TCRdb copy is limited to in-frame clones, with some not included. The repertoire holds approximately 49,000 clones, with about 85% as singletons. CDR3 length equals 16 residues. V was clipped by 2 bases and J by 3 bases; unmatched bases: 8. Germline V CDR1 and CDR2: SEHNR, FQNEAQ (reference sequence). This clone showed up just once. The target antigen is unknown. The material sequenced was CD4+ or CD8+ T cells sorted from blood, taken in a trial of the OX40 agonist ivuxolimab. V usage is TRBV7-9 and J usage is TRBJ1-1; TRBD1 aligns across 8 bases. The sequence came from an adult with an advanced solid tumor such as melanoma, head and neck, liver or kidney cancer. The CDR3 DNA follows: TGTGCCAGCAGCTTATGGGGGGACAGGAGGGACACTGAAGCTTTCTTT. It codes for CASSLWGDRRDTEAFF.